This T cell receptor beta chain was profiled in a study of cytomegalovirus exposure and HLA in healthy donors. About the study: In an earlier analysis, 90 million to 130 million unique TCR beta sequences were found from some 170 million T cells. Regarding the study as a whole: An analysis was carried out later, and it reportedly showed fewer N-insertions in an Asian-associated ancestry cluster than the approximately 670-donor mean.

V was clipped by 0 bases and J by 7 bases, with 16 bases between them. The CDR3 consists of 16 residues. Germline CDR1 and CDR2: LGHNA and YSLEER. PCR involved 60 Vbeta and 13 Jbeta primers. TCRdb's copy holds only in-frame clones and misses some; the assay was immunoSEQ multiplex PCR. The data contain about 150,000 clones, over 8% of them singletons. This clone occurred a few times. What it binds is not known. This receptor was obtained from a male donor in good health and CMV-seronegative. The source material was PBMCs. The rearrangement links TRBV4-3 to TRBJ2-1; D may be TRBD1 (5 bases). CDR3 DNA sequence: TGCGCCAGCAGCCAAGACATGGCAGGGTTTTGGAATGAGCAGTTCTTC. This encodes CASSQDMAGFWNEQFF.